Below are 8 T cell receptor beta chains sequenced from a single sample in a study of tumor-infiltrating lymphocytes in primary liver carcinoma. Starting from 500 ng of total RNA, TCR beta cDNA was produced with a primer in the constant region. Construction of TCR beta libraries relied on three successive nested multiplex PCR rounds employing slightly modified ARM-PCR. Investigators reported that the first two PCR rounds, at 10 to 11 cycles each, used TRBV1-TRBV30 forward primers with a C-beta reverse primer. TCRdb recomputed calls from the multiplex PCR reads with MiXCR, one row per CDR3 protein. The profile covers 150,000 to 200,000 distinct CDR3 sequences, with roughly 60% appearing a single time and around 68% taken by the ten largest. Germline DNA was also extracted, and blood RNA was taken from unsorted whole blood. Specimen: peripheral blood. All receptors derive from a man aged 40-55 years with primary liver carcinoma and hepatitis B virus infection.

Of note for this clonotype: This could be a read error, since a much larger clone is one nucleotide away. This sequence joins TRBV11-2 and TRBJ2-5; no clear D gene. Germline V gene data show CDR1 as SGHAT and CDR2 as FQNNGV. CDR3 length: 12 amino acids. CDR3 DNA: TGTGCCAGCAGCCCGCCTGAAGAGACCCAGTGCTTC. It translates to CASSPPEETQCF.

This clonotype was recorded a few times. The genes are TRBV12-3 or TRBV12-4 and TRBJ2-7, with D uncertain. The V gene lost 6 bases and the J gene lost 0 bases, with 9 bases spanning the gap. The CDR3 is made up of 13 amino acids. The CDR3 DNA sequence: TGTGCCAGCAGATCGGCTTACTCCTACGAGCAGTACTTC. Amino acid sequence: CASRSAYSYEQYF.

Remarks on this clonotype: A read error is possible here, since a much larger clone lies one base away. The CDR3 DNA reads as TGTGCCAGCGGCTTTGGGGCGGGCCCTTACAATGAGCAGTTCTTC. Translated: CASGFGAGPYNEQFF. The V and J genes are TRBV11-2 and TRBJ2-1; D might be TRBD1 or TRBD2, each matching 5 bases. The germline CDR1 and CDR2 sequences are SGHAT and FQNNGV. This CDR3 comprises 15 residues.

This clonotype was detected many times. In DNA form, the CDR3 reads TGTGCCAGCAGCCAATTACAGGGAGGTGGAAACACCATATATTTT. Protein sequence: CASSQLQGGGNTIYF. V and J are TRBV11-2 and TRBJ1-3; possible D gene TRBD1, 6 bases. V dropped 5 bases and J dropped 3 bases, with 14 bases sitting between them. Germline-derived CDR1 and CDR2 are SGHAT and FQNNGV. CDR3 size: 15 residues.

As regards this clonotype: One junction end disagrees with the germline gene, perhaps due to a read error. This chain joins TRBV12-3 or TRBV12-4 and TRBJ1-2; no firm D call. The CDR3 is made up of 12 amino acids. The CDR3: CASSLTPYGHTF. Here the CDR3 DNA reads TGTGCCAGCAGTTTAACCCCCTATGGCCACACCTTC.

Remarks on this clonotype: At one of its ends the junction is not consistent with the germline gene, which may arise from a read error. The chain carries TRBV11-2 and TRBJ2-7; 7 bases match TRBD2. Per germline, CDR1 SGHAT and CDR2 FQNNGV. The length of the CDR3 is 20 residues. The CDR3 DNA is TGTGCCAGCAGCTTAGATCTTTGGGGGAGGGACGAACGTGAAACCTACGAGCACTACTTC. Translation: CASSLDLWGRDERETYEHYF.

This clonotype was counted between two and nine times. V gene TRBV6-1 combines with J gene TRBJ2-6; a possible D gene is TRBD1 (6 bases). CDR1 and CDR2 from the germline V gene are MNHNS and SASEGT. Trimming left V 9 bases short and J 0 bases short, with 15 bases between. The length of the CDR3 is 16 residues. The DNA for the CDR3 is TGTGCCAGTACCAGGACAGCGGACTCTGGGGCCAACGTCCTGACTTTC. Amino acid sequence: CASTRTADSGANVLTF.

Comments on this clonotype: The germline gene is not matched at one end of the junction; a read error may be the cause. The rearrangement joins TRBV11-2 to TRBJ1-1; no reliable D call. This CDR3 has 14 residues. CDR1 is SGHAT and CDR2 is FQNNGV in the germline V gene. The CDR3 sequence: CASGLTPRYTEAFF. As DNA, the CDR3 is TGTGCCAGCGGCTTAACCCCAAGGTACACTGAAGCTTTCTTT.